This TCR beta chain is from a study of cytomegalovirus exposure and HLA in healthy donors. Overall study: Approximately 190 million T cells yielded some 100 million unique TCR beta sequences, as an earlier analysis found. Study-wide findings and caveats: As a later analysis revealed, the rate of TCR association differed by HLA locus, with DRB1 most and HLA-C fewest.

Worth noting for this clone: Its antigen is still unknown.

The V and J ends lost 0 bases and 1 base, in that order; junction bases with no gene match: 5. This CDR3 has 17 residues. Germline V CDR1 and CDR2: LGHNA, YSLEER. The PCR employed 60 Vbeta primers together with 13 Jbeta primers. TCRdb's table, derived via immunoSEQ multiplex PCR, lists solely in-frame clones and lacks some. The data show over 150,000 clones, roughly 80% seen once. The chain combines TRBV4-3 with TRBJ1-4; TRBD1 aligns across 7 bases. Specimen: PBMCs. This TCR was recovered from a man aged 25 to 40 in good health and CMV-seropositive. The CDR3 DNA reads TGCGCCAGCAGCCAAGAGCCCAGGGGGGTAACTAATGAAAAACTGTTTTTT. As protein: CASSQEPRGVTNEKLFF.